This T cell receptor beta chain was captured by sequencing in a study of T-cell reconstitution after alpha-beta-depleted transplantation in children. Comments on this clonotype: Its target is unknown.

The TCRbeta library incorporated unique molecular identifiers. In TCRdb, the PCR reads were re-called with MiXCR into one record per CDR3 protein. The sample contains about 1,000,000 distinct CDR3 sequences, about 31% of which appear only once. Overall study results and limits: Surviving recipient T cells and thymic progenitors accounted for the high day-60 TCRbeta diversity observed in some patients. Most T-cell counts and diversity one year after the transplant came from T cells that were newly produced.

V dropped 8 bases and J dropped 4; count of bases not matched to a gene: 5. Per the germline V gene, CDR1 is LNHNV and CDR2 is YYDKDF (reference sequence). CDR3 size: 14 residues. This clonotype was sampled from a boy under three years old who had a stem cell transplant for SCID, so the T cells may come from the graft donor. Here the sequenced sample was PBMCs, mostly from graft donor cells, taken 360 days after TCRalphabeta/CD19-depleted stem cell transplant. This sequence joins TRBV15 and TRBJ2-2, with 9 bases fitting TRBD1. The CDR3 nucleotides read TGTGCCACCCGCACAGGGGGCCCCACCGGGGAGCTGTTTTTT. This sequence encodes CATRTGGPTGELFF.